The next 21 T cell receptor beta chains were all read from a single sample in a study of shared clonotypes between healthy human individuals. Sequencing used immunoSEQ multiplex PCR; TCRdb keeps in-frame clones, though not all of them. The sample has about 1.5 million clones; approximately 98% are singletons. The sample was naive CD4+ T cells sorted from blood. Stated subset: CD45RA+ positively selected. These receptors were obtained from a man aged 30-40 years in good health.

The chain couples TRBV4-1 to TRBJ2-1; 10 bases line up with TRBD2. There are 18 residues in the CDR3. Germline-derived CDR1 and CDR2 are MGHRA and YSYEKL. V lost 0 bases, J lost 3 bases, and 8 bases stayed unmatched. The chain's CDR3 is CASSQERLTSGFYNEQFF. The DNA for the CDR3 is TGCGCCAGCAGCCAAGAACGTTTGACTAGCGGGTTCTACAATGAGCAGTTCTTC.

This sequence joins TRBV9 and TRBJ2-3; 10 bases line up with TRBD2. The germline V gene has CDR1 SGDLS and CDR2 YYNGEE. Germline trimming cut 4 bases from V and 6 bases from J; bases unmatched to any gene: 11. This CDR3 is built from 16 residues. The CDR3 spells CASSSWKREGPDTQYF. CDR3 sequence (DNA): TGTGCCAGCAGCTCATGGAAGCGGGAGGGCCCGGATACGCAGTATTTT. The full variable domain, rest sourced from reference TRBV9 and TRBJ2-3, is DSGVTQTPKHLITATGQRVTLRCSPRSGDLSVYWYQQSLDQGLQFLIQYYNGEERAKGNILERFSAQQFPDLHSELNLSSLELGDSALYFCASSSWKREGPDTQYFGPGTRLTVL.

V is TRBV28 and J is TRBJ2-7; 8 nucleotides line up with TRBD2. The J segment lost 4 bases and the V segment lost 5 bases, leaving 16 bases of the junction unmatched. This CDR3 has 17 amino acids. In germline, CDR1 is MDHEN, CDR2 SYDVKM. For the CDR3, the DNA is TGTGCCAGCAGTCCACAATCCGGGAGGGCCAGTCGGTACGAGCAGTACTTC. Protein: CASSPQSGRASRYEQYF.

With respect to this clone: Different DNA sequences within this sample yield the same CDR3. The chain recombines TRBV5-1 with TRBJ1-4; 10 bases map to TRBD1. Germline V gives CDR1 SGHRS, CDR2 YFSETQ. The CDR3 sequence is 14 residues long. Trimming cost V 4 bases and J 8 bases; bases outside gene matches: 5. CDR3 nucleotide sequence: TGCGCCAGCAGCCCGGACAGGGGGGGCGAAAAACTGTTTTTT. Translated, it gives CASSPDRGGEKLFF.

The chain carries TRBV7-8 and TRBJ1-5; 9 bases agree with TRBD1. Germline values: CDR1 SGHVS, CDR2 FQNEAQ. The CDR3 totals 16 residues. Unmatched junction bases numbered 10, after V lost 5 bases and J lost 5 bases. This CDR3 reads CASSPLRRDRDQPQHF. The CDR3 DNA follows: TGTGCCAGCAGCCCCCTACGCCGGGACAGGGATCAGCCCCAGCATTTT.

The chain recombines TRBV7-3 with TRBJ2-1; D might be TRBD2 (6 bases). The V end lost 4 bases, the J end lost 0 bases, and 16 bases lay between the germline ends. From germline, CDR1 is SGHTA and CDR2 FQGTGA. The length of the CDR3 is 17 residues. The CDR3 nucleotides read TGTGCCAGCAGCTCCTTACCTGGAGGGAGCTCCTACAATGAGCAGTTCTTC. It encodes CASSSLPGGSSYNEQFF.

CDR3 bases: TGTGCCAGCAGCCCCGGGAGGGGAGAGACCCAGTACTTC. Protein product: CASSPGRGETQYF. This rearrangement joins TRBV6-5 to TRBJ2-5, with 8 bases lining up with TRBD2. The CDR3 is 13 residues long. Germline assignment: CDR1 MNHEY and CDR2 SVGAGI. Germline trimming cut 6 bases from V and 4 bases from J; bases unmatched to any gene: 4.

The chain carries TRBV5-4 and TRBJ1-4; 7 bases match TRBD1. J gave up 15 bases and V 4 bases, and 12 bases lay outside the gene matches. Germline lookup yields CDR1 SGHNT and CDR2 YYREEE (reference sequence). The CDR3 runs to 13 residues. The CDR3, as DNA: TGTGCCAGCAGCGAGACAGGGACGGGGAACTTGTTTTTT. It yields the protein CASSETGTGNLFF.

Comment on this clone: This sample also contains other DNA sequences that code for the same CDR3. The V and J genes are TRBV28 and TRBJ2-2; D unclear. The V gene lost 3 bases and the J gene lost 2 bases, with 4 bases spanning the gap. The CDR3 is 13 amino acids. The V gene's germline CDR1 is MDHEN and CDR2 SYDVKM. This CDR3 is CASSFGNTGELFF. For the CDR3, the DNA is TGTGCCAGCAGTTTCGGCAACACCGGGGAGCTGTTTTTT.

The chain carries TRBV7-9 and TRBJ2-7; TRBD1 is a possible D gene (6 bases). Germline loops: CDR1 SEHNR, CDR2 FQNEAQ (reference sequence). V gave up 5 bases and J gave up 2 bases, with 19 bases separating them. The length of the CDR3 is 16 residues. In DNA form, the CDR3 reads TGTGCCAGCAGCGGATGGACAGCGAGGGCTCCCTACGAGCAGTACTTC. Translated: CASSGWTARAPYEQYF.

For the CDR3, the DNA is TGTGCCAGCAGGACAGGGGCTGGCTACACCTTC. Protein sequence: CASRTGAGYTF. The chain carries TRBV2 and TRBJ1-2; 8 nucleotides line up with TRBD1. This CDR3 region has 11 residues. Germline V gene lookup returns CDR1 SNHLY and CDR2 FYNNEI. The V segment lost 6 bases and the J segment 7 bases; nucleotides outside the gene matches: 1.

The CDR3 DNA reads as TGTGCCAGCATACGGGACAACTCCTACAATGAGCAGTTCTTC. Amino acids: CASIRDNSYNEQFF. V usage is TRBV2 and J usage is TRBJ2-1; a weak D match, TRBD1 (6 bases). This CDR3 region has 14 residues. Per the germline V gene, CDR1 is SNHLY and CDR2 is FYNNEI. V was cut by 7 bases and J by 0 bases, with 10 bases left in between. Filled out from reference TRBV2 and TRBJ2-1, the complete variable domain reads EPEVTQTPSHQVTQMGQEVILRCVPISNHLYFYWYRQILGQKVEFLVSFYNNEISEKSEIFDDQFSVERPDGSNFTLKIRSTKLEDSAMYFCASIRDNSYNEQFFGPGTRLTVL.

The chain joins TRBV19 to TRBJ2-7, with 7 bases matching TRBD2. V lost 5 bases and J lost 0; bases outside the gene matches: 7. The germline CDR1 and CDR2 sequences are LNHDA and SQIVND (reference sequence). This CDR3 has 15 amino acids. The CDR3 nucleotides read TGTGCCAGTAGTCTCAGCGGGGCTGCCTCCTACGAGCAGTACTTC. Translating gives CASSLSGAASYEQYF.

As concerns this clone: Additional DNA sequences in this sample encode the identical CDR3. The CDR3 protein is CASSLDRGTDTQYF. CDR3 in DNA: TGTGCCAGCTCACTGGACAGGGGCACAGATACGCAGTATTTT. The J gene is TRBJ2-3, the V gene TRBV18, with 8 bases fitting TRBD1. The CDR3 sequence is 14 residues long. V lost 4 bases and J lost 1; bases outside the gene matches: 1. CDR1 KGHSH and CDR2 LQKENI come from the germline V gene.

In the case of this clone: This CDR3 is also generated by other DNA sequences in the sample. This sequence joins TRBV6-5 and TRBJ2-7; TRBD2 might be the D (6 bases). Germline CDR1 is MNHEY and CDR2 is SVGAGI. The V end lost 0 bases, the J end lost 6 bases, and 9 bases lay between the germline ends. CDR3 length equals 13 residues. The CDR3: CASSYSTGSEQYF. Written as DNA, the CDR3 is TGTGCCAGCAGTTACTCGACCGGGAGCGAGCAGTACTTC.

V is TRBV2 and J is TRBJ1-4; D not certain. Germline values: CDR1 SNHLY, CDR2 FYNNEI. The CDR3 has 14 amino acids. V was shortened by 6 bases and J by 5 bases, with 13 bases between the two germline ends. For the CDR3, the DNA is TGTGCCAGCAGACCCAGGTTCCCCAATGAAAAACTGTTTTTT. Encoded protein: CASRPRFPNEKLFF.

The chain recombines TRBV7-2 with TRBJ2-5; D not certain. This CDR3 region has 13 residues. Per the germline V gene, CDR1 is SGHTA and CDR2 is FQGNSA. Trimming removed 3 bases at V and 1 base at J, with 6 bases between. The CDR3 nucleotides are TGTGCCAGCAGCTTCGGCATCCAAGAGACCCAGTACTTC. Translating it yields CASSFGIQETQYF.

The V gene is TRBV2, the J gene TRBJ2-7; 7 bases match TRBD1. This CDR3 is built from 12 residues. V was pared by 7 bases and J by 2 bases, with 2 bases of the junction left unmatched. Germline V lookup: CDR1 SNHLY, CDR2 FYNNEI. The CDR3 coding sequence is TGTGCCAGCAAGGGACAGACCTACGAGCAGTACTTC. It is translated as CASKGQTYEQYF.

A remark on this clone: The identical CDR3 is also encoded by other nucleotide sequences in the sample. This chain links TRBV28 with TRBJ2-7; D uncertain. Trimming left V 6 bases short and J 3 bases short, with 6 bases between. The CDR3 is 11 residues long. From germline, CDR1 is MDHEN and CDR2 SYDVKM. CDR3 bases: TGTGCCAGCAGGACAAACTACGAGCAGTACTTC. It translates to CASRTNYEQYF.

The J gene is TRBJ2-3, the V gene TRBV7-9; weak D call: TRBD2 (5 bases). The CDR3 is made up of 14 amino acids. Trimming shortened V by 4 bases and J by 1 base, and 9 bases separated the two germline ends. Germline loops: CDR1 SEHNR, CDR2 FQNEAQ (reference sequence). The CDR3 region has the DNA TGTGCCAGCAGCTCCAGTAGCGGCACAGATACGCAGTATTTT. Translating it yields CASSSSSGTDTQYF.

V and J are TRBV6-1 and TRBJ2-7, with 8 positions matching TRBD2. V shed 3 bases and J 5 bases; nucleotides not matched to a gene: 12. CDR1 is MNHNS and CDR2 is SASEGT in the germline V gene. The CDR3 is 16 residues long. The CDR3 bases are TGTGCCAGCAGTGAGGAAATAGCGGGAAGTCGGAACGAGCAGTACTTC. Translation: CASSEEIAGSRNEQYF.